The TCR beta chain described here comes from a study of blood T cell repertoires in COVID-19. In the study overall: The study drew acute and convalescent COVID-19 samples from the United States, Italy and Spain. From T cells, B-cell-depleted T cells, or PBMCs came the material, which was cDNA or gDNA.

Trimming pared 4 bases from V and 0 bases from J, leaving 14 bases between. Germline V gene data show CDR1 as SGHNT and CDR2 as YYREEE (reference sequence). This CDR3 has 15 amino acids. In the original analysis: Counts of nucleated cells, estimated from reference gene primer amplification, were obtained. Method: immunoSEQ multiplex PCR; TCRdb's copy keeps in-frame clones and lacks some. D and trimming were read from the DNA, whereas the V and J calls and clone size are those reported in that table. This sample has fewer than 250,000 clones; almost 90% occur once, and the top ten carry around 2.9%. The clonotype originates from a woman aged 55-75 years with acute or convalescent COVID-19. The V gene is TRBV5-4, the J gene TRBJ2-7; tentatively, D is TRBD1 (6 bases). The sequenced sample was peripheral blood. The CDR3 protein is CASSPLDSISYEQYF. DNA for the CDR3: TGTGCCAGCAGCCCACTGGACAGTATCTCCTACGAGCAGTACTTC.